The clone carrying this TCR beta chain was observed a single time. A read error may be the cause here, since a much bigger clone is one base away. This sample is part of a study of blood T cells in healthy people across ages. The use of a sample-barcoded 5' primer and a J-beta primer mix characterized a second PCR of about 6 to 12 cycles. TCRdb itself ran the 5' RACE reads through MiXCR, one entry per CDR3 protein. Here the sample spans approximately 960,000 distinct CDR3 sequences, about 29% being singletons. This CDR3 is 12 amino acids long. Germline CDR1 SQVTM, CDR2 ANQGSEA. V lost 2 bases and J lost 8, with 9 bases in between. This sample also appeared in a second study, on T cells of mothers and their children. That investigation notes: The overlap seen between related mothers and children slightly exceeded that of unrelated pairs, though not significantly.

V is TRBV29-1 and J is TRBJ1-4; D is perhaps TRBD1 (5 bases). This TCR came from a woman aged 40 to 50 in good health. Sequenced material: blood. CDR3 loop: CSVELGDEKLFF. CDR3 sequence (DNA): TGCAGCGTTGAACTGGGGGACGAAAAACTGTTTTTT.